Listed below are T cell receptor beta chains from one sample, sequenced in a study of early T cells in non-severe SARS-CoV-2 infection. Via MiXCR, TCRdb re-called the 5' RACE reads, giving one row per CDR3 protein. The table includes under 70,000 distinct CDR3 sequences, less than 5.5% detected once. Sequenced: whole blood. These receptors came from an adult who was a healthcare worker with PCR-confirmed SARS-CoV-2 infection or an uninfected control (not recorded which). Both conserved end residues are part of each CDR3. A D gene is named only where the DNA matches it firmly. For some rows the clone size is stated as once, few or many, or as a class when expanded; others skip it.

abundance	d_gene	v_gene	j_gene	CDR3aa	CDR3nt
few	NA	TRBV20-1	TRBJ1-1	CSAREVPGMDAEAFF	TGCAGTGCTAGAGAGGTACCGGGGATGGACGCTGAAGCTTTCTTT
NA	NA	TRBV11-3	TRBJ2-3	CASSSRTSTDTQYF	TGTGCCAGCAGCTCTCGGACTAGCACAGATACGCAGTATTTT
NA	TRBD1	TRBV7-9	TRBJ2-7	CASSSSSGTGHYEQYF	TGTGCCAGCAGCTCGTCATCCGGGACAGGACACTACGAGCAGTACTTC
many	NA	TRBV2	TRBJ2-7	CASRGDGTIYEQYF	TGTGCCAGCAGGGGGGACGGAACCATTTACGAGCAGTACTTC
NA	NA	TRBV12-3/TRBV12-4	TRBJ1-3	CASRGPGGNTIYF	TGTGCCAGCAGGGGGCCAGGTGGAAACACCATATATTTT
many	NA	TRBV20-1	TRBJ2-7	CSASRGGTITYEQYF	TGCAGTGCGTCAAGGGGGGGCACGATAACCTACGAGCAGTACTTC
NA	NA	TRBV3-1	TRBJ2-3	CASSRTGTDTQYF	TGTGCCAGCAGCCGGACAGGCACAGATACGCAGTATTTT
NA	TRBD2	TRBV20-1	TRBJ2-1	CSARDLLGLAGAPYNEQFF	TGCAGTGCTAGAGATCTCTTAGGACTAGCGGGAGCTCCCTACAATGAGCAGTTCTTC
many	NA	TRBV24-1	TRBJ1-2	CATSDSAGGDGYTF	TGTGCCACCAGTGACTCCGCGGGAGGTGATGGCTACACCTTC
many	TRBD2	TRBV4-3	TRBJ2-1	CASSQAWGGGKDNEQFF	TGCGCCAGCAGCCAAGCTTGGGGCGGGGGAAAGGACAATGAGCAGTTCTTC
many	NA	TRBV29-1	TRBJ2-1	CTAEQGRGNEQFF	TGCACCGCAGAACAGGGACGAGGCAATGAGCAGTTCTTC
many	NA	TRBV30	TRBJ2-6	CAWSVYLASGANVLTF	TGTGCCTGGAGTGTTTACTTAGCGTCTGGGGCCAACGTCCTGACTTTC
many	TRBD1	TRBV2	TRBJ2-7	CASRGDSSEQYF	TGTGCCAGCAGAGGGGACAGTAGCGAGCAGTACTTC
NA	NA	TRBV7-9	TRBJ2-7	CASSLDVSYEQYF	TGTGCCAGCAGCTTAGACGTAAGTTACGAGCAGTACTTC
few	TRBD1	TRBV11-2	TRBJ1-6	CASSLQGDNSPLHF	TGTGCCAGCAGCCTCCAGGGGGATAATTCACCCCTCCACTTT
many	NA	TRBV5-4	TRBJ1-1	CASSLRPEMNTEAFF	TGTGCCAGCAGCTTGAGGCCGGAGATGAACACTGAAGCTTTCTTT
few	NA	TRBV7-2	TRBJ2-3	CASSFRGDTQYF	TGTGCCAGCAGCTTCCGGGGGGATACGCAGTATTTT